This T cell receptor beta chain was retrieved from a study of T-cell reconstitution after alpha-beta-depleted transplantation in children (TCRdb year 2016). In terms of the full investigation: Using TCR repertoire profiling, the study followed T-cell immune reconstitution in a quantitative way in children after TCRalphabeta/CD19-depleted allogeneic hematopoietic cell transplantation.

Sample treatment or condition, as interpreted from the label and publication: allogeneic hematopoietic cell transplantation with graft depleted of TCRalphabeta T cells and CD19 B cells. The transplant recipients were children given TCRalphabeta/CD19-depleted allogeneic hematopoietic cell grafts. Paper-wide results and their limitations: In some patients, high TCRbeta diversity at day 60 was attributed to recipient T cells and intrathymic progenitors that had survived conditioning. The frequencies of hyperexpanded clones fell over the following months, and after one year, T-cell counts and TCRbeta diversity were mostly attributed to newly produced T cells. About two months after transplant, the apparently early recovery of alphabetaT-cell counts reportedly depended on just several hundred clones that had expanded rapidly and came from non-depleted graft cells.

The library came from PCR. TCRdb shows the sequencer as Illumina HiSeq 2500. TCR libraries were prepared with molecular barcoding, using unique molecular identifiers to normalize TCRbeta repertoire quantification. The raw public reads went through TCRdb reprocessing: fastp at Q25, MiXCR clone calling, in-frame beta chains kept. CDR3 protein sequences are deduplicated, and each keeps its most common genes and DNA. For this sample the table gives about 130,000 distinct CDR3 sequences, of which more than 9.5% were detected only once. The ten largest clones add up to around 24% of the sample. The germline ends are 8 bases apart after V is trimmed by 2 bases and J by 0 bases. The CDR3 numbers 15 residues from cysteine through phenylalanine. Kept here is only the CDR3 DNA, which spans 45 bases and is read in frame from base 1. Per the germline V gene, MNHEY is the CDR1 and SVGAGI is the CDR2. Points on this clonotype: Its specific antigen is unknown. Base qualities are missing; no much larger clone stands one base away.

The sequences come from PBMCs, mostly from graft donor cells, collected 180 days after TCRalphabeta/CD19-depleted stem cell transplant. The receptor was isolated from a girl less than two years old who had a stem cell transplant for combined immunodeficiency, so the T cells may come from the graft donor. In this chain, TRBV6-5 is recombined with TRBJ1-3, with no confident D gene call. Here is the DNA: TGTGCCAGCAGTTACGGCCAGTTCTCTGGAAACACCATATATTTT. The translation is CASSYGQFSGNTIYF.